This TCR beta chain was sequenced during a study of T cell responses to AZD1222 COVID-19 vaccine. The overall study: Pooled together were second doses at about 4 or about 12 weeks. Points from the study as a whole: Spike-specific TCR breadth and depth went up after people got two AZD1222 doses. Samples come after the peak T cell response, not at day 14. The study identified only a handful of AZD1222 recipients as seropositive at baseline.

TCRdb's table, derived via immunoSEQ multiplex PCR, lists solely in-frame clones and lacks some. The data hold about 120,000 clones, with approximately 86% observed a single time. This clone was seen a single time. What it binds is unknown. Trimming took off 9 bases at V and 7 bases at J, with 13 bases between the two ends. This CDR3 has 13 amino acids. Germline assignment: CDR1 MDHEN and CDR2 SYDVKM. The chain is built from TRBV28 and TRBJ1-6; weak D call: TRBD1 (5 bases). The sequencing here drew on peripheral blood, taken on day 0 of AZD1222 vaccination. The sequence derives from an adult in good health. CDR3 sequence reads: CASREGWNSPLHF. CDR3 nucleotide sequence: TGTGCCAGTCGAGAGGGGTGGAATTCACCCCTCCACTTT.